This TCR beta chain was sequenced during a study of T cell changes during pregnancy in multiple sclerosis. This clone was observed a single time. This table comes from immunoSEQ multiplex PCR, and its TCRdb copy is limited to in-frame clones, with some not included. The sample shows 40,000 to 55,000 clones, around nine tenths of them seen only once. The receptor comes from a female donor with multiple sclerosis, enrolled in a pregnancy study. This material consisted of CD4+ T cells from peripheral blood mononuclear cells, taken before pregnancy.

The CDR3 DNA sequence: TGTGCCAGCACCCGAGGACTAGCGGTCGGGGAGCTGTTTTTT. It specifies CASTRGLAVGELFF. The rearrangement links TRBV27 to TRBJ2-2; 10 bases fit TRBD2. The V gene's germline CDR1 is MNHEY and CDR2 SMNVEV (reference sequence). The CDR3 consists of 14 residues. Trimming at V came to 7 bases and at J to 7 bases, leaving 6 bases not matched to a gene.